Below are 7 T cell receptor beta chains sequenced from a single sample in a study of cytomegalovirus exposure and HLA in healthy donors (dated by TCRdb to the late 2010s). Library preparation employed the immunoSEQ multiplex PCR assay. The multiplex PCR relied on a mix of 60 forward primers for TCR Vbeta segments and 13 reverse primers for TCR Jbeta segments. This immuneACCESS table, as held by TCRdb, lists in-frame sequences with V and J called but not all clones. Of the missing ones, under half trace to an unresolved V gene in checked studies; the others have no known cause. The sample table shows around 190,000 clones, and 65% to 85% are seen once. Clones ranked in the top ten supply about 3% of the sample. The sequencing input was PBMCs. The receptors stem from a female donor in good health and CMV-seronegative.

CDR3 bases: TGTGCCAGCAGTCATTTTTACGAGCAGTACTTC. As protein: CASSHFYEQYF. The chain couples TRBV7-2 to TRBJ2-5; no clear D gene. Matching the DNA end better, TRBJ2-7 makes the J call doubtful. This CDR3 is built from 11 residues. Germline-derived CDR1 and CDR2 are SGHTA and FQGNSA.

This CDR3 reads CASSQGASGDNEQFF. For the CDR3, the DNA is TGTGCCAGCAGCCAAGGAGCTAGCGGGGACAATGAGCAGTTCTTC. The chain is built from TRBV4-2 and TRBJ2-1; 9 bases are shared with TRBD2. The CDR3 loop spans 15 amino acids. The V and J ends lost 1 base and 5 bases, in that order; junction bases with no gene match: 3. Germline lookup yields CDR1 LGHNA and CDR2 YNFKEQ.

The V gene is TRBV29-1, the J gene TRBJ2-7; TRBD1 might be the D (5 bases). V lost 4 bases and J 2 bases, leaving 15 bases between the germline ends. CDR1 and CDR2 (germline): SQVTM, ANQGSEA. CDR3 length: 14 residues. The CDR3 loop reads CSVVVGLRAYEQYF. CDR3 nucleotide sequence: TGCAGCGTTGTGGTGGGGCTAAGGGCCTACGAGCAGTACTTC.

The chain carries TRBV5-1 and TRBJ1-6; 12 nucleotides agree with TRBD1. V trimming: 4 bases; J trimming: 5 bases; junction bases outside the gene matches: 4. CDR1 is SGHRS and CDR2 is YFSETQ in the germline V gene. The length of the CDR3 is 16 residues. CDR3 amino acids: CASSMGQGADNSPLHF. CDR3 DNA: TGCGCCAGCAGCATGGGACAGGGGGCCGATAATTCACCCCTCCACTTT.

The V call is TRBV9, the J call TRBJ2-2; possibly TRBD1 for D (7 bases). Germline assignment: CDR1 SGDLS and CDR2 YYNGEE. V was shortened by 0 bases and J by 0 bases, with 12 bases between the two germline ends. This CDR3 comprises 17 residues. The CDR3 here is CASSVGRGTANTGELFF. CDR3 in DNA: TGTGCCAGCAGCGTAGGGCGCGGGACAGCGAACACCGGGGAGCTGTTTTTT.

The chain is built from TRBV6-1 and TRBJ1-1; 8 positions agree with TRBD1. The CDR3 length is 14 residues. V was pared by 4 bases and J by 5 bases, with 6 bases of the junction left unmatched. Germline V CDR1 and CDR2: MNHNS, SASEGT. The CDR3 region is CASSVTGAGTEAFF. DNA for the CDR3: TGTGCCAGCAGTGTGACAGGGGCGGGAACTGAAGCTTTCTTT.

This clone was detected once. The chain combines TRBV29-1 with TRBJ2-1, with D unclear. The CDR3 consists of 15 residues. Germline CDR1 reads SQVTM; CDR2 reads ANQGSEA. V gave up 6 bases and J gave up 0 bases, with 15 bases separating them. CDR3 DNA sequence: TGCAGCGTAGCAGGAACCCACTTCTCCTACAATGAGCAGTTCTTC. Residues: CSVAGTHFSYNEQFF.